This T cell receptor beta chain was retrieved from a study of blood T cell repertoires in COVID-19. Looking at the study overall: The cDNA or gDNA used as material had been derived from T cells, B-cell-depleted T cells, or PBMCs.

Measured with immunoSEQ multiplex PCR; TCRdb has only the in-frame clones, and not every one. The sample has 90,000 to 150,000 clones; roughly 82% are singletons. The V and J ends lost 0 bases and 3 bases respectively, with 12 bases between them. Germline V lookup: CDR1 SGDLS, CDR2 YYNGEE. This CDR3 comprises 15 residues. Sequencing used peripheral blood. This chain connects TRBV9 to TRBJ1-1; D might be TRBD1 (5 bases). This sequence originates from a human donor in a cohort sampled during active COVID-19. This CDR3 reads CASSVDGAEDTEAFF. CDR3 DNA sequence: TGTGCCAGCAGCGTAGATGGGGCTGAGGACACTGAAGCTTTCTTT.